The clone carrying this TCR beta chain was found a few times. Its target is not known. Mismatch with germline at one junction end may stem from a read error. The second PCR ran about 6 to 12 cycles with a sample-barcoded 5' primer and J-beta primers. Through a template-switch adaptor with 12 random nucleotides, each cDNA molecule received a tag. TCRdb called the 5' RACE reads again in MiXCR, with one record for every CDR3 protein. The table shows over a million distinct CDR3 sequences, with around 59% occurring only once. This CDR3 is 13 amino acids long. Germline loops: CDR1 DFQATT, CDR2 SNEGSKA (reference sequence). The data were taken from a study of blood T cells in healthy people across ages. Peripheral blood samples of 7.5 to 10 milliliters were drawn from each donor. General observations from the study: TCR beta diversity correlated strongly with naive T cell percentage. Diversity estimates from one million T cells were considered underestimates.

The genes are TRBV20-1 and TRBJ2-4; tentative D call: TRBD2 (5 bases). Sequencing used blood. This clonotype was sampled from a young man in good health. The CDR3 bases are TGCAGTGCTGGAGAAAGGGAGAAAAACATTCAGTACTTC. Its protein is CSAGEREKNIQYF.